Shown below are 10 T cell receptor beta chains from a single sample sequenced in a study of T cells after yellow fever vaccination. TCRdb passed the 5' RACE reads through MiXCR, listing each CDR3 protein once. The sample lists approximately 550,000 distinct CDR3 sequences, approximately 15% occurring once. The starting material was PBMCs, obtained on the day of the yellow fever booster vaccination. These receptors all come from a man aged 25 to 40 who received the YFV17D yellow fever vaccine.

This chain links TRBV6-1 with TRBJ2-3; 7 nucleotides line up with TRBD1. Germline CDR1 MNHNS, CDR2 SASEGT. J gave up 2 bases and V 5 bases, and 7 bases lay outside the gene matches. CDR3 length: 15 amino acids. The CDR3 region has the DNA TGTGCCAGCAGTACAGGGGAAGTGAACACAGATACGCAGTATTTT. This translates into CASSTGEVNTDTQYF.

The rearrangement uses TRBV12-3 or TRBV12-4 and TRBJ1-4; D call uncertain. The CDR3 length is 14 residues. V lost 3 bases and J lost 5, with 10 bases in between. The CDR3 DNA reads TGTGCCAGCAGTTTTCTCACAGAGAATGAAAAACTGTTTTTT. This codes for CASSFLTENEKLFF.

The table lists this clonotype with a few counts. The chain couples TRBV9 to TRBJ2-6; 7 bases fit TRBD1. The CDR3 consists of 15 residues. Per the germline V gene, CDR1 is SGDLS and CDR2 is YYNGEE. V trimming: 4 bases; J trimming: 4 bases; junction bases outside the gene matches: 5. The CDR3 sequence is CASSPTGNGANVLTF. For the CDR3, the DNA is TGTGCCAGCAGCCCGACAGGGAACGGGGCCAACGTCCTGACTTTC. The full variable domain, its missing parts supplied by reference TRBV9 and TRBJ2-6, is DSGVTQTPKHLITATGQRVTLRCSPRSGDLSVYWYQQSLDQGLQFLIQYYNGEERAKGNILERFSAQQFPDLHSELNLSSLELGDSALYFCASSPTGNGANVLTFGAGSRLTVL.

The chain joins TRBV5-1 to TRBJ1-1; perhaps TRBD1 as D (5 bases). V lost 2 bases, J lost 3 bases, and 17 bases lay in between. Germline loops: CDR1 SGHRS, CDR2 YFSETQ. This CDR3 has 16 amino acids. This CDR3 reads CASSFEGRGWDTEAFF. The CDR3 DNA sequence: TGCGCCAGCAGCTTTGAGGGTAGGGGTTGGGACACTGAAGCTTTCTTT.

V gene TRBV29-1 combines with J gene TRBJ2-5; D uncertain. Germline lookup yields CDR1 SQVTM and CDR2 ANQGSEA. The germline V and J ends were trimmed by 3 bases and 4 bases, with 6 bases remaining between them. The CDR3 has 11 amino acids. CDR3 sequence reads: CSVEALETQYF. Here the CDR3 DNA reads TGCAGCGTTGAGGCACTAGAGACCCAGTACTTC.

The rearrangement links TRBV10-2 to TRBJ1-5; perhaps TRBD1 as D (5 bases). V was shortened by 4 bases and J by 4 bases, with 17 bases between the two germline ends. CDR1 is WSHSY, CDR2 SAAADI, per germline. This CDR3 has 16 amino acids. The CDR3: CASSAWTLEGNQPQHF. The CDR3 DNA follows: TGCGCCAGCAGTGCTTGGACACTCGAGGGGAATCAGCCCCAGCATTTT.

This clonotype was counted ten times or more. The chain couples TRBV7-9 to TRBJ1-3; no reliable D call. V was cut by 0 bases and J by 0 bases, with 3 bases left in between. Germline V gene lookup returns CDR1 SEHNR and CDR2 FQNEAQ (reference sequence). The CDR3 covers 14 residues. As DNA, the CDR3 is TGTGCCAGCAGCTTAGCGTTCTCTGGAAACACCATATATTTT. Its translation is CASSLAFSGNTIYF.

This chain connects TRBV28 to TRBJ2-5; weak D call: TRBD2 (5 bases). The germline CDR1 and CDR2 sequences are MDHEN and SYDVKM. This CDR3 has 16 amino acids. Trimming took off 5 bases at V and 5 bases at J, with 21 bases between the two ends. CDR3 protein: CASSTPGRSGLETQYF. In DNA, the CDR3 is TGTGCCAGCAGTACCCCCGGTCGCAGCGGCCTCGAGACCCAGTACTTC.

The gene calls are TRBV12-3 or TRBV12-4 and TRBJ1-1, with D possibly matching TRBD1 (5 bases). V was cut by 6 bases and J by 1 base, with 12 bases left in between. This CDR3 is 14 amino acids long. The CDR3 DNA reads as TGTGCCAGCAGCCTTAGACAGCCGAACACTGAAGCTTTCTTT. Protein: CASSLRQPNTEAFF.

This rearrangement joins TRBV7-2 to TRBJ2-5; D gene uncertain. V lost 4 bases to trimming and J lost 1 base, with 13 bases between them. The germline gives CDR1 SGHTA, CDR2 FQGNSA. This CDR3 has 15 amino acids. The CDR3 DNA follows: TGTGCCAGCAGCTCACCAGGCGCGGCCCAAGAGACCCAGTACTTC. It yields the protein CASSSPGAAQETQYF.